Listed here are 10 T cell receptor beta chains from one sample, sequenced in a study of PD-1 blockade in classical Hodgkin lymphoma (dated by TCRdb to 2018 to 2021). The time point label here, explained by the study, means: cycle 4 day 1 (C4D1), after five to seven weeks of nivolumab. Every trial patient had relapsed after autologous stem cell transplantation, and cohorts A, B and C differed in prior brentuximab vedotin exposure. A Miltenyi CD4+ T cell isolation kit was used for magnetic negative selection to purify CD4+ T cells from thawed PBMCs. Library method: the immunoSEQ multiplex PCR assay. TCRdb took this table from immuneACCESS and kept in-frame rearrangements with V and J called. Such tables lack part of the clones; where checked against another copy, unresolved V genes explain under half of the gap, and the rest is unexplained. The sample table contains under 35,000 clones; only one count was recorded for 85% to 90% of them. The top ten clonotypes cover less than 3% of the sample.

The starting material was CD4+ T cells from blood, obtained before the fourth cycle of nivolumab. These receptors were collected from a human donor with classical Hodgkin lymphoma.

CDR3 protein: CASSSQGSEAFF. CDR3 sequence (DNA): TGCGCCAGCAGCTCCCAGGGGTCTGAAGCTTTCTTT. This chain links TRBV5-1 with TRBJ1-1, with D maybe TRBD1 (6 bases). Germline loops: CDR1 SGHRS, CDR2 YFSETQ. With 3 bases removed from V and 6 bases from J, the gap between germline ends came to 9 bases. The CDR3 length is 12 residues.

This chain links TRBV4-2 with TRBJ2-1; TRBD2 aligns across 10 bases. The junction had 9 bases not matched to a gene; V was cut back by 1 base and J by 0 bases. Germline V gene lookup returns CDR1 LGHNA and CDR2 YNFKEQ. The CDR3 consists of 19 residues. DNA for the CDR3: TGTGCCAGCAGCCAAGCGGGGAGTAGCGGGAGGAGCTCCTACAATGAGCAGTTCTTC. Translation gives CASSQAGSSGRSSYNEQFF.

This clone was picked up one time. This chain links TRBV6-1 with TRBJ2-2; D is uncertain. V lost 1 base and J lost 8, with 8 bases in between. CDR3 length: 13 amino acids. Germline CDR1 MNHNS, CDR2 SASEGT. The CDR3 protein is CASSEGVAGELFF. CDR3 sequence (DNA): TGTGCCAGCAGTGAAGGGGTGGCAGGGGAGCTGTTTTTT.

V and J are TRBV28 and TRBJ2-1; possibly TRBD2 for D (6 bases). Germline V lookup: CDR1 MDHEN, CDR2 SYDVKM. The ends were cut back, 5 bases at V and 0 bases at J, with 20 bases in the middle. The CDR3 length is 18 residues. The CDR3 nucleotides read TGTGCCAGCAGTCGTACGGACGGACTACTAGGCTCCTACAATGAGCAGTTCTTC. This gives the protein CASSRTDGLLGSYNEQFF.

The rearrangement joins TRBV7-2 to TRBJ2-7; a weak D match, TRBD2 (5 bases). The CDR3 contains 13 residues. Trimming left V 1 base short and J 5 bases short, with 9 bases between. CDR1 is SGHTA and CDR2 is FQGNSA in the germline V gene. The CDR3 sequence: CASSLVFGDEQYF. The CDR3 nucleotides read TGTGCCAGCAGCTTAGTTTTCGGGGACGAGCAGTACTTC.

This chain connects TRBV18 to TRBJ1-1; 9 nucleotides agree with TRBD1. The V gene's germline CDR1 is KGHSH and CDR2 LQKENI. V trimming: 3 bases; J trimming: 8 bases; junction bases outside the gene matches: 4. The CDR3 contains 13 residues. CDR3 sequence: CASSPRQGGEAFF. CDR3 nucleotides: TGTGCCAGCTCACCTCGACAGGGGGGCGAAGCTTTCTTT. Filled out from reference TRBV18 and TRBJ1-1, the complete variable domain reads NAGVMQNPRHLVRRRGQEARLRCSPMKGHSHVYWYRQLPEEGLKFMVYLQKENIIDESGMPKERFSAEFPKEGPSILRIQQVVRGDSAAYFCASSPRQGGEAFFGQGTRLTVV.

This rearrangement joins TRBV9 to TRBJ1-3; D perhaps matches TRBD1 (6 bases). This CDR3 has 17 residues. V lost 4 bases and J 0 bases, leaving 17 bases between the germline ends. Germline V CDR1 and CDR2: SGDLS, YYNGEE. CDR3 loop: CASSPRGDNYSGNTIYF. The CDR3 region has the DNA TGTGCCAGCAGCCCGAGGGGGGACAACTACTCTGGAAACACCATATATTTT.

This chain connects TRBV15 to TRBJ2-7, with D maybe TRBD1 (6 bases). The V end was cut by 0 bases, the J end by 5 bases, with 11 bases between. The CDR3 is 14 amino acids. In germline, CDR1 is LNHNV, CDR2 YYDKDF (reference sequence). The CDR3, as DNA: TGTGCCACCAGCAGAGAACTTGGGGGCCACGAGCAGTACTTC. Protein: CATSRELGGHEQYF.

The V gene is TRBV5-4, the J gene TRBJ1-1; TRBD1 is a possible D gene (5 bases). Germline CDR1 is SGHNT and CDR2 is YYREEE (reference sequence). The CDR3 extends over 15 amino acids. V was pared by 4 bases and J by 7 bases, with 20 bases between. The CDR3 sequence is CASSITTGQLGEAFF. Written as DNA, the CDR3 is TGTGCCAGCAGCATCACCACAGGTCAGCTCGGTGAAGCTTTCTTT.

The J gene is TRBJ1-4, the V gene TRBV4-1; possible D gene TRBD1, 5 bases. V was cut by 0 bases and J by 4 bases, with 9 bases left in between. This CDR3 comprises 15 residues. Per germline, CDR1 MGHRA and CDR2 YSYEKL. The CDR3 DNA is TGCGCCAGCAGCCAAGAGGGGCACCTTAATGAAAAACTGTTTTTT. Protein sequence: CASSQEGHLNEKLFF.